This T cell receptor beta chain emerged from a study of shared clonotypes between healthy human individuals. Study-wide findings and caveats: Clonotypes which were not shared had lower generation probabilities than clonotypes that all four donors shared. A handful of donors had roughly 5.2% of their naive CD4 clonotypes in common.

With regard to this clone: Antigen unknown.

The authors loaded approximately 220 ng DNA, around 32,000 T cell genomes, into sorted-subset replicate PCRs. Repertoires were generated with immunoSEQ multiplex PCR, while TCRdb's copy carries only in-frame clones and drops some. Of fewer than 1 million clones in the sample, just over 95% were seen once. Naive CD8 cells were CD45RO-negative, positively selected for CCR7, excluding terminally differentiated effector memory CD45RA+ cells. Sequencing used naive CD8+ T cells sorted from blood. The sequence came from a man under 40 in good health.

CDR3 coding DNA: TGTGCCAGCAGCTTGGGGCCCTTAGCGGGAGGGCCTATCAATGAGCAGTTCTTC. Translating gives CASSLGPLAGGPINEQFF. The chain recombines TRBV5-4 with TRBJ2-1, with 11 bases aligning to TRBD2. Germline assignment: CDR1 SGHNT and CDR2 YYREEE (reference sequence). CDR3 size: 18 residues. The V and J ends lost 0 bases and 6 bases, in that order; junction bases with no gene match: 11.